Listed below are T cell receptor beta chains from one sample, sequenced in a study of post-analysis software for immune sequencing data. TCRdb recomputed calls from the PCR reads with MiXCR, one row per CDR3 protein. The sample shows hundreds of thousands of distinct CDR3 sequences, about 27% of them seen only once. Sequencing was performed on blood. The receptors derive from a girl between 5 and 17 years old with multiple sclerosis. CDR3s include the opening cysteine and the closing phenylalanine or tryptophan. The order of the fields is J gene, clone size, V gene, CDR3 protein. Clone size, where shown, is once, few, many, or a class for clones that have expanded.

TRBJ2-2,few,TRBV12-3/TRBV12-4,CASSPWDFAGELFF
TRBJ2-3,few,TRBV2,CASSELADTQYF
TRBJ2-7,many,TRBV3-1,CASSRYPETYEQYF
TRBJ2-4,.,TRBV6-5,CASSYTGLLAKNIQYF
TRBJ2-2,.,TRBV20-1,CSALFRGMPTGELFF
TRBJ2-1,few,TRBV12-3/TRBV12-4,CASSLGADSRQFF
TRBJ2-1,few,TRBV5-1,CASSFRTAGNEQFF
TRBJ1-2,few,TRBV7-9,CAGSGKDGYTF
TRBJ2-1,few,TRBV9,CASSVGSGSYNEQFF
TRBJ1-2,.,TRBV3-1,CASSHRQPLNDGYTF
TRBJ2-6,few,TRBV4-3,CASSQTAAGANVLTF
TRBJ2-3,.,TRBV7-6,CASSGELAALGDTQYF
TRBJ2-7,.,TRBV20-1,CSARDQGQGSNEQYF
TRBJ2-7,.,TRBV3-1,CASSQAGASYEQYF
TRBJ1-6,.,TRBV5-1,CASSSGGISYNSPLHF
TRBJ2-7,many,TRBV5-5,CASSPIDKGGGSSYEQYF
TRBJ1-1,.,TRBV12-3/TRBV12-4,CASSPVGRNTEAFF
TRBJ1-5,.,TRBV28,CASSPPDRDSNQPQHF
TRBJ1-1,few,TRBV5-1,CASRGQGARTEAFF
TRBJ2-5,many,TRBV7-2,CASSSQGGETQYF
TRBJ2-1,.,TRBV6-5,CASRNSGGQGGEQFF
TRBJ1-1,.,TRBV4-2,CASSQAGVPENTEAFF
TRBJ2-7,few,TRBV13,CASSIRTGGYHEQYF
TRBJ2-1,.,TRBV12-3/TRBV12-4,CASRKIDGGVRNEQFF
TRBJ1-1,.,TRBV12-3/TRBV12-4,CASNPPGQMNTEAFF
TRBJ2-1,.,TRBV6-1,CASSLMGFGGEPYNEQFF
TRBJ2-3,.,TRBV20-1,CSASATGQSTDTQYF
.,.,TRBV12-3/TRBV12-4,CASSTSRPTKPAGNRYEQYF
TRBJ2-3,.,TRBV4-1,CASSRGQTLSSTDTQYF
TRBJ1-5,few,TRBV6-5,CASRPTWGVNQPQHF
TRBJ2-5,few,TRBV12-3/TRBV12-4,CASSLGLGMVQETQYF
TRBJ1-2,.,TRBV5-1,CASSVGAWGANYGYTF
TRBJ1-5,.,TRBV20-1,CSARTTGFASNQPQHF
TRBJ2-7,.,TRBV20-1,CSAGGTSGSGHEQYF
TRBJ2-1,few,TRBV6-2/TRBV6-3,CASSSGGQGYSHEQFF
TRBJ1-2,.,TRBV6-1,CASSYDVFTGYTF
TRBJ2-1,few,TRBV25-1,CASSEYGGFGYNEQFF
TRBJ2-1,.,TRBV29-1,CSAVTYSYNEQFF
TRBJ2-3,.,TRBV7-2,CASRTLQGTSTDTQYF
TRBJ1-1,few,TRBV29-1,CSGGQGTGAFF
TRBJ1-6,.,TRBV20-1,CSASRKTGNSPLHF
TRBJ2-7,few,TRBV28,CASSQPQRGSYEQYF
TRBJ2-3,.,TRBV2,CASLSTDTQYF
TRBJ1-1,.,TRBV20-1,CSARGTGVMNTEAFF
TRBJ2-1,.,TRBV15,CATSRGPGPNNEQFF
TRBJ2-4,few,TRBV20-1,CSAKEPPGLAKNIQYF
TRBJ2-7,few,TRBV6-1,CASRWTSGRYEQYF
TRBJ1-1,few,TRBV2,CASNFGANPEAFF
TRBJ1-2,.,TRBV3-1,CASSQGDSLGYTF
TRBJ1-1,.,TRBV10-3,CAISGRTGGDTEAFF
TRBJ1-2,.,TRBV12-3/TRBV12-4,CASSFSGDNGYTF
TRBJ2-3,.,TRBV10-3,CAISITGVTDTQYF
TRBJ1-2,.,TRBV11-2,CASSLGGVGYGYTF
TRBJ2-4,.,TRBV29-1,CSVNLEGYFKNIQYF
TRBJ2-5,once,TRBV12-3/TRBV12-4,CASRLAGGRGNEQYF
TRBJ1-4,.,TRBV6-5,CASSYEGATNEKLFF
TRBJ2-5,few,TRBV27,CASSRKYQETQYF
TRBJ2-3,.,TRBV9,CASSTSGGRTDTQYF
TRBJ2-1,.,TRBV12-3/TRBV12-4,CASRLGRDYNEQFF
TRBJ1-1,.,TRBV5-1,CASSQGQGIPLEAFF